Below, 28 T cell receptor beta chains from the same sample are listed, as sequenced in a study of blood T cell repertoires in COVID-19. This table comes from immunoSEQ multiplex PCR, and its TCRdb copy is limited to in-frame clones, with some not included. The data contain 150,000 to 160,000 clones, less than 90% of them singletons. The sample consisted of peripheral blood. The receptors stem from a woman in her seventies with acute or convalescent COVID-19.

CDR3 DNA sequence: TGTGCCACCTTAAGTAGGGGGGGCCCATATGGCTACACCTTC. It yields the protein CATLSRGGPYGYTF. The chain uses TRBV2 and TRBJ1-2; D is possibly TRBD1 (6 bases). CDR1 is SNHLY, CDR2 FYNNEI, per germline. Trimming stripped 10 bases from V and 5 bases from J, with 20 bases between. CDR3 size: 14 residues.

This chain uses TRBV7-9 with TRBJ1-3; 10 bases are shared with TRBD1. The J segment lost 4 bases and the V segment lost 5 bases, leaving 11 bases of the junction unmatched. Germline CDR1 SEHNR, CDR2 FQNEAQ (reference sequence). The CDR3 contains 17 residues. The CDR3 loop reads CASSPWDRGRAGNTIYF. The CDR3 DNA reads as TGTGCCAGCAGCCCCTGGGACAGGGGACGAGCCGGAAACACCATATATTTT.

The rearrangement joins TRBV25-1 to TRBJ2-5; a possible D gene is TRBD2 (5 bases). The germline gives CDR1 MGHDK, CDR2 SYGVNS. V gave up 6 bases and J gave up 5 bases, with 19 bases separating them. The CDR3 runs 15 residues. This CDR3 reads CASRPSRTPPETQYF. CDR3 DNA sequence: TGTGCCAGCAGACCTAGCAGGACGCCCCCGGAGACCCAGTACTTC.

The gene calls are TRBV5-4 and TRBJ1-6; 7 bases agree with TRBD1. CDR3 length equals 15 residues. CDR1 and CDR2 (germline): SGHNT, YYREEE (reference sequence). The ends lost 1 base at V and 7 bases at J; junction bases unmatched: 5. CDR3 loop: CASSLKTGENSPLHF. CDR3 coding DNA: TGTGCCAGCAGCTTGAAAACAGGGGAGAATTCACCCCTCCACTTT.

J is TRBJ1-1 and V is TRBV6-5; D is ambiguous. CDR3 length: 14 residues. Germline V gene lookup returns CDR1 MNHEY and CDR2 SVGAGI. V lost 6 bases, J lost 5 bases, and 16 bases lay in between. The CDR3 region has the DNA TGTGCCAGCAGCCGCAAAATCAAACAGACTGAAGCTTTCTTT. This encodes CASSRKIKQTEAFF.

This clone showed up just once. One end of the junction is discordant with germline, which a read error may explain. The chain links TRBV7-7 to TRBJ2-1; tentative D call: TRBD2 (5 bases). From germline, CDR1 is SSHAT and CDR2 FNYEAQ (reference sequence). This CDR3 has 12 residues. The CDR3 DNA is TGTGCTAGCAGCGGCAGAAACAATGAGCAGTTCTTC. Protein sequence: CASSGRNNEQFF.

This chain links TRBV4-1 with TRBJ1-1; 7 nucleotides agree with TRBD1. The trim removed 3 bases at V and 1 base at J, leaving 11 bases unmatched. Looked up from germline, CDR1 is MGHRA and CDR2 is YSYEKL. CDR3 size: 17 residues. CDR3 in amino acids: CASSHLRQGSGNTEAFF. The DNA of the CDR3 is TGCGCCAGCAGCCATCTCCGACAGGGCTCCGGGAACACTGAAGCTTTCTTT.

The chain employs TRBV3-1 (or the pseudogene TRBV3-2) and TRBJ2-5; TRBD2 aligns across 9 bases. The J segment lost 3 bases and the V segment lost 6 bases, leaving 8 bases of the junction unmatched. The CDR3 is made up of 15 amino acids. Germline V gives CDR1 LGHDT, CDR2 YNNKEL (reference sequence). As DNA, the CDR3 is TGTGCCAGCAGGCCTAGCGGGGCTACCAAAGAGACCCAGTACTTC. It codes for CASRPSGATKETQYF.

The chain is built from TRBV14 and TRBJ1-1; the D is unclear. The V end lost 1 base, the J end lost 9 bases, and 21 bases lay between the germline ends. Per the germline V gene, CDR1 is SGHDN and CDR2 is FVKESK. CDR3 length: 16 amino acids. This chain's CDR3 is CASSQGGDTRAGKAFF. Written as DNA, the CDR3 is TGTGCCAGCAGCCAAGGAGGTGACACCCGAGCGGGGAAAGCTTTCTTT.

Only one count was recorded for this clone. J is TRBJ1-2 and V is TRBV10-3, with 7 nucleotides matching TRBD1. Germline trimming cut 1 base from V and 6 bases from J; bases unmatched to any gene: 5. The CDR3 contains 14 residues. Germline CDR1 and CDR2: ENHRY and SYGVKD. The DNA for the CDR3 is TGTGCCATCAGTGAGTTCTGGACAGGAGATGGCTACACCTTC. Amino acids: CAISEFWTGDGYTF.

J is TRBJ1-1 and V is TRBV2, with 7 bases aligning to TRBD1. V was clipped by 4 bases and J by 2 bases; unmatched bases: 7. The germline V gene encodes CDR1 SNHLY and CDR2 FYNNEI. This CDR3 spans 15 amino acids. The CDR3 spells CASSATGFGNTEAFF. The CDR3 DNA follows: TGTGCCAGCAGTGCGACAGGGTTTGGCAACACTGAAGCTTTCTTT.

V gene TRBV10-2 combines with J gene TRBJ1-1; tentatively, D is TRBD1 (6 bases). V was shortened by 6 bases and J by 7 bases, with 9 bases between the two germline ends. Looked up from germline, CDR1 is WSHSY and CDR2 is SAAADI. This CDR3 has 11 amino acids. This CDR3 reads CASSLQGEAFF. In DNA, the CDR3 is TGCGCCAGCAGCTTACAGGGTGAAGCTTTCTTT.

The chain joins TRBV5-6 to TRBJ1-1; 12 bases are shared with TRBD1. Trimming took 2 bases from V and 10 from J; bases not matched to a gene: 6. Germline CDR1 and CDR2: SGHDT and YYEEEE. CDR3 length equals 14 residues. CDR3: CASSFDGTGGAAFF. CDR3 nucleotides: TGTGCCAGCAGCTTCGACGGGACAGGGGGCGCAGCTTTCTTT.

This chain joins TRBV6-5 and TRBJ1-1; D possibly corresponds to TRBD1 (6 bases). This CDR3 comprises 13 residues. The V and J ends lost 7 bases and 3 bases respectively, with 12 bases between them. The germline CDR1 and CDR2 sequences are MNHEY and SVGAGI. The CDR3 region is CASKQGLDTEAFF. The CDR3 DNA sequence: TGTGCCAGCAAACAGGGTTTAGACACTGAAGCTTTCTTT.

The chain has TRBV18 and TRBJ1-5; the D gene is possibly TRBD1 (6 bases). CDR3 length equals 14 residues. Germline CDR1 and CDR2: KGHSH and LQKENI. V was trimmed by 4 bases and J by 6 bases, leaving 13 bases between them. CDR3 sequence (DNA): TGTGCCAGCTCACGGGACACCAATTTTCAGCCCCAGCATTTT. Its protein product is CASSRDTNFQPQHF.

This clone was counted once. The V and J genes are TRBV19 and TRBJ1-1, with D maybe TRBD1 (5 bases). Germline assignment: CDR1 LNHDA and CDR2 SQIVND (reference sequence). V was clipped by 7 bases and J by 7 bases, with 10 bases between them. The CDR3 contains 11 residues. CDR3 sequence (DNA): TGTGCCAGTATTAGACAGAGTGAAGCTTTCTTT. This gives the protein CASIRQSEAFF.

CDR3 DNA sequence: TGTGCCAGCAGGGTACAGGGGGCCGCAGATACGCAGTATTTT. As protein: CASRVQGAADTQYF. The gene calls are TRBV6-5 and TRBJ2-3; 9 nucleotides line up with TRBD1. Germline V gene data show CDR1 as MNHEY and CDR2 as SVGAGI. The CDR3 covers 14 residues. J lost 4 bases, V lost 6 bases, and 5 bases had no gene match.

Turning to this clone: Other nucleotide sequences in the sample specify the same CDR3. The rearrangement links TRBV29-1 to TRBJ1-1; D might be TRBD1 (6 bases). Between the trimmed V and J ends, which lost 3 bases and 4 bases, there was a span of 6 bases. This CDR3 comprises 11 residues. Germline CDR1 SQVTM, CDR2 ANQGSEA. CDR3 region: CSVDRGTEAFF. The CDR3 DNA sequence: TGCAGCGTTGACAGGGGCACTGAAGCTTTCTTT.

The rearrangement links TRBV28 to TRBJ1-5; D not certain. The CDR3 sequence is 14 residues long. Trimming shortened V by 3 bases and J by 4 bases, and 10 bases separated the two germline ends. CDR1 and CDR2 from the germline V gene are MDHEN and SYDVKM. In DNA form, the CDR3 reads TGTGCCAGCAGTTTGTCAGGTTTAAATCAGCCCCAGCATTTT. It yields the protein CASSLSGLNQPQHF.

This clone was picked up one time. V gene TRBV30 combines with J gene TRBJ1-5, with D hard to call. The CDR3 sequence is 13 residues long. Trimming removed 2 bases at V and 4 bases at J, with 9 bases between. Germline CDR1 reads GTSNPN; CDR2 reads SVGIG (reference sequence). The CDR3 nucleotides are TGTGCCTGGAGTATAACGGAGAATCAGCCCCAGCATTTT. This sequence encodes CAWSITENQPQHF.

The V and J genes are TRBV28 and TRBJ2-1; 9 nucleotides match TRBD2. Germline trimming cut 11 bases from V and 10 bases from J; bases unmatched to any gene: 21. Germline V gene lookup returns CDR1 MDHEN and CDR2 SYDVKM. The CDR3 is 16 amino acids. CDR3 residues: CAASSGTSLLRVEQFF. The CDR3, as DNA: TGTGCCGCGTCTTCCGGGACTAGCCTTCTCCGGGTGGAGCAGTTCTTC.

The V gene is TRBV6-5, the J gene TRBJ1-1; 10 bases agree with TRBD1. Germline values: CDR1 MNHEY, CDR2 SVGAGI. This CDR3 spans 15 amino acids. After removal of 4 bases from V and 6 bases from J, the junction contained 8 bases not matched to a gene. The DNA for the CDR3 is TGTGCCAGCAGTTCCACGACAGGGGGCGACGCTGAAGCTTTCTTT. The encoded protein is CASSSTTGGDAEAFF.

This chain's CDR3 is CASSQRVAGSTDTQYF. The CDR3 DNA reads as TGTGCCAGCAGCCAACGGGTAGCGGGGAGCACAGATACGCAGTATTTT. The chain uses TRBV3-1 (or the pseudogene TRBV3-2) and TRBJ2-3; 8 bases are a match to TRBD2. The CDR3 sequence is 16 residues long. Germline-derived CDR1 and CDR2 are LGHDT and YNNKEL (reference sequence). V shed 2 bases and J 0 bases; nucleotides not matched to a gene: 4.

The rearrangement links TRBV7-9 to TRBJ1-2; D is undetermined. The CDR3 runs to 15 residues. The V end lost 5 bases, the J end lost 4 bases, and 17 bases lay between the germline ends. Germline CDR1 SEHNR, CDR2 FQNEAQ (reference sequence). The CDR3 protein is CASSRESYAGYGYTF. The CDR3 DNA reads as TGTGCCAGCAGCCGGGAATCTTACGCAGGCTATGGCTACACCTTC.

This sequence joins TRBV2 and TRBJ2-4, with D maybe TRBD2 (7 bases). CDR1 and CDR2 (germline): SNHLY, FYNNEI. The CDR3 sequence is 14 residues long. The V end lost 3 bases, the J end lost 6 bases, and 12 bases lay between the germline ends. This CDR3 is CASSDLRGGNIQYF. The CDR3 nucleotides read TGTGCCAGCAGTGATTTGAGGGGGGGAAACATTCAGTACTTC.

The chain links TRBV11-1 to TRBJ1-6; 7 bases are a match to TRBD1. After removal of 2 bases from V and 17 bases from J, the junction contained 12 bases not matched to a gene. This CDR3 has 14 residues. CDR1 and CDR2 (germline): SGHAT, FQDESV (reference sequence). The CDR3 protein is CASSLTGTALKIHF. The CDR3 DNA is TGTGCCAGCAGCTTAACCGGGACAGCACTTAAAATCCACTTT.

The chain combines TRBV6-5 with TRBJ1-1; a possible D gene is TRBD1 (5 bases). CDR3 length: 13 residues. V dropped 6 bases and J dropped 2 bases, with 10 bases sitting between them. Looked up from germline, CDR1 is MNHEY and CDR2 is SVGAGI. CDR3 region: CASSDWTNTEAFF. The CDR3 DNA is TGTGCCAGCAGCGATTGGACAAACACTGAAGCTTTCTTT.

The V and J genes are TRBV15 and TRBJ2-2, with 12 bases that match TRBD2. The V segment lost 0 bases and the J segment 4 bases; nucleotides outside the gene matches: 9. This CDR3 has 19 residues. The V gene's germline CDR1 is LNHNV and CDR2 YYDKDF (reference sequence). The CDR3 sequence: CATSRDRASGGVFTGELFF. As DNA, the CDR3 is TGTGCCACCAGCAGAGATCGAGCTAGCGGGGGGGTGTTCACCGGGGAGCTGTTTTTT. Filled out from reference TRBV15 and TRBJ2-2, the complete variable domain reads DAMVIQNPRYQVTQFGKPVTLSCSQTLNHNVMYWYQQKSSQAPKLLFHYYDKDFNNEADTPDNFQSRRPNTSFCFLDIRSPGLGDTAMYLCATSRDRASGGVFTGELFFGEGSRLTVL.